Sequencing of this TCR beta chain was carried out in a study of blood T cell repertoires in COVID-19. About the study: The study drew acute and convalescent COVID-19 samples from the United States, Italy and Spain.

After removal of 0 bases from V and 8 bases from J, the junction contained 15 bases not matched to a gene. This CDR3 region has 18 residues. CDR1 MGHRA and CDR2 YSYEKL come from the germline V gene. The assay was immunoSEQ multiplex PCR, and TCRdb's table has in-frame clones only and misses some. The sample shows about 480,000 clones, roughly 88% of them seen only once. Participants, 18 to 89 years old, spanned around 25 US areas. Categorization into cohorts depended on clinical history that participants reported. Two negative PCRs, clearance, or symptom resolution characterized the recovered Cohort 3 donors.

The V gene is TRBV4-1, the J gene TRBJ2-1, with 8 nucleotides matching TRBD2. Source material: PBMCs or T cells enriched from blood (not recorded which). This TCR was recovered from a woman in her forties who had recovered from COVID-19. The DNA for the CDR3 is TGCGCCAGCAGCCAAGATCCCGGGGCGGGAGGTCGGGGCGATGAGCAGTTCTTC. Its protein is CASSQDPGAGGRGDEQFF.